The 4 T cell receptor beta chains below come from one sample, sequenced in a study of tumor and adjacent non-tumor tissue in lung cancer. No cell sorting was done before RNA was extracted from the tissue. A modified ARM-PCR protocol with three rounds of nested PCR amplified TCRbeta. TCRdb re-derived calls from the multiplex PCR reads in MiXCR, one entry per CDR3 protein. The table records around 210,000 distinct CDR3 sequences, roughly 70% of them present only once. The sample was lung tumor tissue. The receptors derive from a man aged 55 to 70 with non-small cell lung cancer.

The V call is TRBV20-1, the J call TRBJ1-5; D might be TRBD1 (5 bases). The end of the DNA aligns better with TRBJ2-3, so the J call may be wrong. The CDR3 has 13 residues. Germline loops: CDR1 DFQATT, CDR2 SNEGSKA (reference sequence). The CDR3 DNA follows: TGCAGTGCTAGCAGGGCAGGGAATCAGCCCCAGTATTTT. Translation: CSASRAGNQPQYF.

Note on this clonotype: A much larger clone lies one base from this, so it may be a read error. Since no conserved phenylalanine or tryptophan closes the CDR3, a read error is the likely cause. The gene calls are TRBV13 and TRBJ2-2; no definite D call. CDR3 length equals 16 residues. V was trimmed by 6 bases and J by 0 bases, leaving 14 bases between them. CDR1 and CDR2 from the germline V gene are PRHDT and FYEKMQ (reference sequence). Here the CDR3 DNA reads TGTGCCAGCAGTTACGATAGGGTCTCGAACACCGGGGAGCTGTTTTGT. Translated, it gives CASSYDRVSNTGELFC.

As for this clonotype: Just one base apart from a much larger clone, this may be a read error. J is TRBJ1-4 and V is TRBV20-1, with 9 nucleotides matching TRBD1. Per germline, CDR1 DFQATT and CDR2 SNEGSKA (reference sequence). CDR3 length equals 12 residues. The CDR3 loop reads CNATGGDEKLFF. CDR3 DNA sequence: TGCAATGCCACAGGGGGCGATGAAAAACTGTTTTTT.

The chain has TRBV6-5 and TRBJ1-2, with D unclear. Germline V gene sequence: CDR1 MNHEY, CDR2 SVGAGI. CDR3 length: 14 residues. V dropped 3 bases and J dropped 2 bases, with 10 bases sitting between them. CDR3 in DNA: TGTGCCAGCAGTTATCTGGGCTCCAACTATGGCTACACCTTC. Amino acid sequence: CASSYLGSNYGYTF.